The next 27 T cell receptor beta chains were all read from a single sample in a study of cytomegalovirus exposure and HLA in healthy donors. TCRdb keeps only in-frame clones here, not all; method: immunoSEQ multiplex PCR. The repertoire consists of roughly 150,000 clones, with approximately 90% occurring once and the leading ten covering about 0.75%. The sequencing sample was made of PBMCs. The source of these receptors is a man aged 18 to 35 in good health and CMV-seronegative.

J is TRBJ2-1 and V is TRBV2; 7 positions match TRBD2. CDR1 SNHLY and CDR2 FYNNEI come from the germline V gene. Losses at the gene ends were 11 bases for V and 1 base for J; bases not matched to a gene: 8. This CDR3 has 14 amino acids. This CDR3 is CAGRIAGSYNEQFF. Written as DNA, the CDR3 is TGTGCCGGAAGAATAGCGGGTTCCTACAATGAGCAGTTCTTC.

This chain uses TRBV29-1 with TRBJ1-2, with D perhaps TRBD1 (6 bases). Trimming stripped 4 bases from V and 6 bases from J, with 12 bases between. Germline V CDR1 and CDR2: SQVTM, ANQGSEA. This CDR3 has 12 amino acids. The CDR3 sequence is CSVVAGDHGYTF. The CDR3 DNA sequence: TGCAGCGTTGTCGCAGGGGACCATGGCTACACCTTC.

The V and J genes are TRBV27 and TRBJ1-2; 9 positions agree with TRBD1. The CDR3 length is 15 residues. In germline, CDR1 is MNHEY, CDR2 SMNVEV (reference sequence). The V gene end was trimmed by 4 bases and the J gene end by 6 bases; junction bases not matched to a gene: 9. The CDR3 reads CASSWTGDSGDGYTF. The CDR3 DNA sequence: TGTGCCAGCAGTTGGACAGGGGACAGCGGGGATGGCTACACCTTC.

The V and J genes are TRBV19 and TRBJ1-5; unclear D gene. The CDR3 is 14 residues long. Germline V CDR1 and CDR2: LNHDA, SQIVND (reference sequence). V lost 5 bases and J 9 bases, leaving 17 bases between the germline ends. The CDR3 protein is CASSSPGPPSPQHF. CDR3 in DNA: TGTGCCAGTAGTTCCCCGGGTCCCCCCTCGCCCCAGCATTTT.

This chain joins TRBV7-2 and TRBJ2-3; 11 nucleotides line up with TRBD1. With V trimmed by 4 bases and J by 1 base, 10 bases remained unmatched. Looked up from germline, CDR1 is SGHTA and CDR2 is FQGNSA. The CDR3 sequence is 18 residues long. The CDR3 bases are TGTGCCAGCAGCTCAAGGACAGGGGGCGGATTCGGCACAGATACGCAGTATTTT. Protein sequence: CASSSRTGGGFGTDTQYF.

The chain combines TRBV9 with TRBJ2-2, with 9 bases matching TRBD1. This CDR3 comprises 15 residues. The ends lost 4 bases at V and 7 bases at J; junction bases unmatched: 8. Per germline, CDR1 SGDLS and CDR2 YYNGEE. The CDR3 here is CASSSPGQGGGELFF. The CDR3 coding sequence is TGTGCCAGCAGCTCGCCGGGACAGGGCGGCGGGGAGCTGTTTTTT.

V is TRBV6-5 and J is TRBJ2-7, with 10 bases aligning to TRBD1. V lost 5 bases, J lost 4 bases, and 8 bases stayed unmatched. The CDR3 sequence is 15 residues long. Germline CDR1 is MNHEY and CDR2 is SVGAGI. The chain's CDR3 is CASSPIDRGLYEQYF. The CDR3 region has the DNA TGTGCCAGCAGTCCGATCGACAGGGGGCTGTACGAGCAGTACTTC.

The chain has TRBV5-6 and TRBJ1-1, with a tentative D call TRBD1 (6 bases). Germline V lookup: CDR1 SGHDT, CDR2 YYEEEE. Trimming took 4 bases from V and 0 from J, leaving 13 bases between them. The CDR3 sequence is 15 residues long. CDR3 region: CASSPVGGMNTEAFF. CDR3 sequence (DNA): TGTGCCAGCAGCCCGGTAGGGGGAATGAACACTGAAGCTTTCTTT.

The chain couples TRBV6-4 to TRBJ1-5; TRBD1 is a possible D gene (6 bases). The CDR3 extends over 13 amino acids. Trimming shortened V by 5 bases and J by 4 bases, and 9 bases separated the two germline ends. Per the germline V gene, CDR1 is MRHNA and CDR2 is SNTAGT. Here the CDR3 DNA reads TGTGCCAGCAGTCCACAGGGAAATCAGCCCCAGCATTTT. It specifies CASSPQGNQPQHF.

The V gene is TRBV6-5, the J gene TRBJ1-3; the D gene is possibly TRBD1 (5 bases). The V gene's germline CDR1 is MNHEY and CDR2 SVGAGI. The V gene lost 8 bases and the J gene lost 4 bases, with 15 bases spanning the gap. The CDR3 extends over 14 amino acids. CDR3 sequence reads: CASGADLWGNTIYF. Here the CDR3 DNA reads TGTGCCAGCGGGGCGGACCTCTGGGGAAACACCATATATTTT.

The CDR3 DNA follows: TGTGCCAGTAGTATAGGTTCCCTCGGGAGACCTAACACTGAAGCTTTCTTT. Protein sequence: CASSIGSLGRPNTEAFF. The chain employs TRBV19 and TRBJ1-1, with D unclear. V lost 1 base and J lost 2, with 17 bases in between. The CDR3 has 17 residues. Germline assignment: CDR1 LNHDA and CDR2 SQIVND (reference sequence).

This chain links TRBV29-1 with TRBJ2-1; no reliable D call. The V gene's germline CDR1 is SQVTM and CDR2 ANQGSEA. Trimming left V 6 bases short and J 5 bases short, with 8 bases between. There are 11 residues in the CDR3. The CDR3 DNA follows: TGCAGCGTCGTACAGCACAATGAGCAGTTCTTC. This encodes CSVVQHNEQFF.

The rearrangement links TRBV7-2 to TRBJ1-3; D unresolved. Trimming removed 1 base from V and 3 bases from J, with 7 bases in between. This CDR3 has 14 residues. Germline CDR1 SGHTA, CDR2 FQGNSA. Here the CDR3 reads CASSLESVGNTIYF. The DNA for the CDR3 is TGTGCCAGCAGCTTAGAGTCAGTTGGAAACACCATATATTTT.

The chain carries TRBV2 and TRBJ2-3, with 10 positions matching TRBD2. CDR1 SNHLY and CDR2 FYNNEI come from the germline V gene. With 3 bases clipped from V and 6 bases from J, the junction kept 6 bases outside the gene matches. The CDR3 totals 15 residues. This CDR3 is CASSELAGEGDTQYF. The DNA for the CDR3 is TGTGCCAGCAGTGAGCTAGCGGGGGAGGGGGATACGCAGTATTTT.

This chain links TRBV10-1 with TRBJ2-6; TRBD1 agrees at 7 bases. CDR1 is WNHNN, CDR2 SYGVQD, per germline (reference sequence). This CDR3 has 15 residues. V lost 5 bases and J lost 1; bases outside the gene matches: 2. The CDR3 here is CASSSQGSGANVLTF. For the CDR3, the DNA is TGCGCCAGCAGTTCACAGGGGTCTGGGGCCAACGTCCTGACTTTC.

The genes are TRBV7-9 and TRBJ2-2; weak D call: TRBD1 (6 bases). With 5 bases removed from V and 6 bases from J, the gap between germline ends came to 13 bases. In germline, CDR1 is SEHNR, CDR2 FQNEAQ (reference sequence). The CDR3 extends over 14 amino acids. The CDR3 DNA reads as TGTGCCAGCAGCGTACAGGGTTACGCCGGGGAGCTGTTTTTT. Translated, it gives CASSVQGYAGELFF.

The chain has TRBV10-1 and TRBJ2-7; possibly TRBD1 for D (6 bases). This CDR3 spans 15 amino acids. The V end lost 2 bases, the J end lost 2 bases, and 13 bases lay between the germline ends. Germline CDR1 is WNHNN and CDR2 is SYGVQD (reference sequence). The CDR3 DNA follows: TGCGCCAGCAGTGAGCCCGGACAGACGACCTACGAGCAGTACGTC. This translates into CASSEPGQTTYEQYV.

A remark on this clone: An end of the junction does not agree with germline; a read error may underlie this. V usage is TRBV4-1 and J usage is TRBJ2-3; TRBD2 matches at 9 bases. CDR1 is MGHRA, CDR2 YSYEKL, per germline. The CDR3 loop spans 16 amino acids. The CDR3, as DNA: TGCGCCAGCAGCCAAGGGAATAGCGGGGGCACGGATACGCAGTATTTT. It translates to CASSQGNSGGTDTQYF.

The CDR3 DNA sequence: TGTGCCAGCAGCGCGGCCGGGACAGGGCACAATGAGCAGTTCTTC. Protein: CASSAAGTGHNEQFF. This chain joins TRBV13 and TRBJ2-1; 9 positions agree with TRBD1. Germline CDR1 and CDR2: PRHDT and FYEKMQ (reference sequence). The CDR3 spans 15 residues. Trimming took 5 bases from V and 5 from J; bases not matched to a gene: 7.

The chain is built from TRBV4-1 and TRBJ2-1; 8 bases fit TRBD2. The length of the CDR3 is 12 residues. Germline CDR1 reads MGHRA; CDR2 reads YSYEKL. Trimming at V came to 8 bases and at J to 8 bases, leaving 5 bases not matched to a gene. The CDR3 loop is CASSGGLDEQFF. CDR3 in DNA: TGCGCCAGCTCGGGGGGGTTGGATGAGCAGTTCTTC.

With respect to this clone: Other nucleotide sequences in the sample specify the same CDR3. The chain recombines TRBV5-1 with TRBJ2-3, with D possibly matching TRBD1 (5 bases). Trimming stripped 2 bases from V and 1 base from J, with 11 bases between. The germline CDR1 and CDR2 sequences are SGHRS and YFSETQ. The CDR3 has 15 residues. The CDR3 loop is CASSLRGLGTDTQYF. The CDR3 bases are TGCGCCAGCAGCTTAAGGGGCTTGGGCACAGATACGCAGTATTTT.

V and J are TRBV9 and TRBJ1-2; perhaps TRBD1 as D (5 bases). Trimming removed 7 bases from V and 1 base from J, with 11 bases in between. CDR1 is SGDLS, CDR2 YYNGEE, per germline. CDR3 length: 13 residues. CDR3 protein: CASYGGVNYGYTF. In DNA form, the CDR3 reads TGTGCCAGCTACGGGGGGGTTAACTATGGCTACACCTTC. Together with reference TRBV9 and TRBJ1-2, the CDR3 gives the full variable domain: DSGVTQTPKHLITATGQRVTLRCSPRSGDLSVYWYQQSLDQGLQFLIQYYNGEERAKGNILERFSAQQFPDLHSELNLSSLELGDSALYFCASYGGVNYGYTFGSGTRLTVV.

V is TRBV7-6 and J is TRBJ2-1; possibly TRBD2 for D (6 bases). Germline V CDR1 and CDR2: SGHVS, FNYEAQ. The V gene lost 6 bases and the J gene lost 4 bases, with 13 bases spanning the gap. The CDR3 extends over 14 amino acids. In nucleotides, the CDR3 is TGTGCCAGCAGTTCGCTGGCGGGGTACAATGAGCAGTTCTTC. It translates to CASSSLAGYNEQFF.

The rearrangement joins TRBV5-1 to TRBJ1-1, with 8 bases matching TRBD1. Germline CDR1 and CDR2: SGHRS and YFSETQ. This CDR3 is built from 16 residues. V shed 4 bases and J 8 bases; nucleotides not matched to a gene: 16. CDR3 in amino acids: CASSTRPYARDREAFF. In DNA form, the CDR3 reads TGCGCCAGCAGCACGCGTCCTTATGCGCGGGACAGGGAAGCTTTCTTT. Combining the CDR3 with reference TRBV5-1 and TRBJ1-1 gives the whole variable domain KAGVTQTPRYLIKTRGQQVTLSCSPISGHRSVSWYQQTPGQGLQFLFEYFSETQRNKGNFPGRFSGRQFSNSRSEMNVSTLELGDSALYLCASSTRPYARDREAFFGQGTRLTVV.

The CDR3 loop is CASSFRQGTHIQYF. The CDR3 DNA reads TGCGCCAGCAGCTTCCGACAGGGGACGCACATTCAGTACTTC. This chain uses TRBV5-1 with TRBJ2-4; 8 nucleotides match TRBD1. The germline CDR1 and CDR2 sequences are SGHRS and YFSETQ. This CDR3 region has 14 residues. After removal of 2 bases from V and 8 bases from J, the junction contained 6 bases not matched to a gene.

A few counts support this clone. J is TRBJ1-2 and V is TRBV6-5; no definite D call. CDR1 is MNHEY, CDR2 SVGAGI, per germline. Trimming removed 6 bases at V and 8 bases at J, with 13 bases between. The CDR3 runs to 12 residues. CDR3: CASRARGYGYTF. The CDR3, as DNA: TGTGCCAGCAGAGCCCGCGGGTACGGCTACACCTTC.

A few counts support this clone. The V gene is TRBV27, the J gene TRBJ1-2, with 9 nucleotides matching TRBD1. Germline loops: CDR1 MNHEY, CDR2 SMNVEV (reference sequence). The V gene end was trimmed by 5 bases and the J gene end by 8 bases; junction bases not matched to a gene: 3. This CDR3 is built from 12 residues. The CDR3 coding sequence is TGTGCCAGCAGTGTAACAGGGGGCGGCTACACCTTC. It translates to CASSVTGGGYTF.